The text below deals with one T cell receptor beta chain. The CDR3 totals 13 residues. After removal of 6 bases from V and 5 bases from J, the junction contained 6 bases not matched to a gene. From germline, CDR1 is MNHEY and CDR2 SVGAGI. The data originate from a study of technical replicates of blood from several donors. Sequencing was performed with immunoSEQ multiplex PCR; in TCRdb, only in-frame clones are kept and a portion is missing. The sample lists approximately 82,000 clones; more than 85% were seen once. Material for sequencing was T cells isolated from PBMCs. The chain recombines TRBV6-5 with TRBJ1-1; 7 positions match TRBD1. The clonotype was recovered from a human donor in good health. Some clones in this sample may be carry-over from other donors' samples. The CDR3 sequence is CASSPRGLTEAFF. CDR3 sequence (DNA): TGTGCCAGCAGCCCAAGGGGGCTGACTGAAGCTTTCTTT.